This T cell receptor (beta chain) originates from a study of blood T cells in healthy people across ages. V gave up 5 bases and J gave up 7 bases; unmatched junction bases: 8. The CDR3 extends over 14 amino acids. Germline V gene sequence: CDR1 SGHNT, CDR2 YENEEA. The authors ran a second PCR of roughly 6 to 11 cycles using a sample-barcoded 5' primer and a J-beta primer mix. Carrying 12 random nucleotides, a template-switch adaptor labeled each individual cDNA molecule. From each sample, at least 2.5 million paired-end reads containing CDR3 were obtained. TCRdb re-derived calls from the 5' RACE reads in MiXCR, one entry per CDR3 protein. The sample has 700,000 to 850,000 distinct CDR3 sequences; about 48% are singletons. Findings of the study overall: TCR beta diversity per million T cells fell roughly linearly with age. Diversity estimated from one million T cells was considered an underestimate.

Remarks on this clonotype: What it recognizes is unknown.

Sequenced material: blood. The chain employs TRBV11-3 and TRBJ2-5, with TRBD1 matching over 9 bases. The origin of this receptor is an elderly man in good health. The CDR3 sequence: CASSPTGGGGTQYF. CDR3 coding DNA: TGTGCCAGCAGCCCAACAGGGGGCGGTGGGACCCAGTACTTC.